These 20 T cell receptor beta chains came from one sample sequenced in a study of post-analysis software for immune sequencing data. Whole-study results and caveats: Patients used several TRBV segments, including TRBV5-6, TRBV5-1 and TRBV20-1, more often than controls.

The TCR beta cDNA libraries contained unique molecular identifiers. TCRdb passed the PCR reads through MiXCR, listing each CDR3 protein once. The table shows about 770,000 distinct CDR3 sequences, with about half occurring only once. No cognate antigen is known for these TCRs. The sample consisted of blood. The receptors here all came from a girl aged 5 to 17 with multiple sclerosis.

This clonotype occurred a few times. The V gene is TRBV29-1, the J gene TRBJ2-3; 13 nucleotides line up with TRBD2. Germline V gives CDR1 SQVTM, CDR2 ANQGSEA. The CDR3 spans 16 residues. Trimming removed 1 base from V and 1 base from J; junction bases left unmatched: 2. CDR3 loop: CSVEAGLAGRTDTQYF. The DNA for the CDR3 is TGCAGCGTTGAAGCGGGACTAGCGGGACGCACAGATACGCAGTATTTT.

This clonotype has more than one count but fewer than ten. The V gene is TRBV7-9, the J gene TRBJ1-2; tentatively, D is TRBD1 (5 bases). Germline CDR1 and CDR2: SEHNR and FQNEAQ (reference sequence). V was pared by 7 bases and J by 1 base, with 19 bases between. This CDR3 has 16 amino acids. CDR3 region: CASTPWQTVNNYGYTF. The CDR3 DNA sequence: TGTGCCAGCACCCCCTGGCAGACAGTGAATAACTATGGCTACACCTTC.

This clonotype was seen once. This chain uses TRBV20-1 with TRBJ2-5; 11 bases are a match to TRBD2. The V gene end was trimmed by 4 bases and the J gene end by 2 bases; junction bases not matched to a gene: 9. This CDR3 is built from 16 residues. Germline CDR1 is DFQATT and CDR2 is SNEGSKA (reference sequence). The CDR3 sequence is CSAIRGLAEGQETQYF. The CDR3 region has the DNA TGCAGTGCTATCAGGGGACTAGCGGAGGGACAAGAGACCCAGTACTTC.

V gene TRBV29-1 combines with J gene TRBJ2-1; the D is unclear. The CDR3 spans 12 residues. V was cut by 2 bases and J by 7 bases, with 9 bases left in between. The germline CDR1 and CDR2 sequences are SQVTM and ANQGSEA. The CDR3, as DNA: TGCAGCGTTGAATTCCTGAGGAATGAGCAGTTCTTC. Its protein is CSVEFLRNEQFF.

V gene TRBV20-1 combines with J gene TRBJ2-5; D tentatively reads TRBD1 or TRBD2 (5 bases each). V lost 3 bases and J lost 5, with 13 bases in between. The CDR3 is made up of 13 amino acids. Germline CDR1 is DFQATT and CDR2 is SNEGSKA (reference sequence). The DNA of the CDR3 is TGCAGTGCTAGTGGGACGGGCAGCGAGACCCAGTACTTC. This encodes CSASGTGSETQYF.

The rearrangement links TRBV3-1 to TRBJ2-7; the match to TRBD2 covers 8 bases. The J call is uncertain, as TRBJ2-5 better fits the DNA end. The CDR3 sequence is 17 residues long. Germline-derived CDR1 and CDR2 are LGHDT and YNNKEL (reference sequence). Here the CDR3 DNA reads TGTGCCAGCAGCCAAGACCCGACGACTAGCGCAACAGAGACCCAGTACTTC. It translates to CASSQDPTTSATETQYF.

The chain combines TRBV7-2 with TRBJ2-5; 8 nucleotides line up with TRBD2. The DNA end lines up better with TRBJ2-7; the J call may be wrong. Germline V gene sequence: CDR1 SGHTA, CDR2 FQGNSA. CDR3 length: 14 residues. DNA for the CDR3: TGTGCCAGCAGCTCGCAAGCGGGAGTCTACGAGCAGTACTTC. Encoded protein: CASSSQAGVYEQYF.

This clonotype has a count of ten or more. This chain links TRBV29-1 with TRBJ2-7; unclear D gene. The V gene lost 3 bases and the J gene lost 5 bases, with 11 bases spanning the gap. Germline V gene data show CDR1 as SQVTM and CDR2 as ANQGSEA. The CDR3 consists of 12 residues. In nucleotides, the CDR3 is TGCAGCGTTGAGGGTCCGGCGGACGAGCAGTACTTC. Translated: CSVEGPADEQYF.

This clonotype has just one count. It may be a read error: a sequence one base away is much more abundant. The rearrangement joins TRBV6-6 to TRBJ2-7; D not resolved. Gene TRBJ2-5 matches the end of the DNA better, so the J call may be wrong. Germline CDR1 reads MNHNY; CDR2 reads SVGAGI (reference sequence). The CDR3 is made up of 12 amino acids. The CDR3 DNA follows: TGTGCCAGCAGTTACTCGATAGAGACCCAGTACTTC. It translates to CASSYSIETQYF.

Note on this clonotype: The junction and the germline gene differ at one end; a read error may be behind it. The CDR3 loop reads CAGSHRSKGSNEQFF. For the CDR3, the DNA is TGTGCCGGCAGCCACAGGTCGAAGGGTTCCAATGAGCAGTTCTTC. V and J are TRBV7-2 and TRBJ2-1; tentatively, D is TRBD1 (5 bases). Germline V gives CDR1 SGHTA, CDR2 FQGNSA. The CDR3 runs 15 residues. Based on the CDR3 plus reference TRBV7-2 and TRBJ2-1, the full variable domain is GAGVSQSPSNKVTEKGKDVELRCDPISGHTALYWYRQSLGQGLEFLIYFQGNSAPDKSGLPSDRFSAERTGGSVSTLTIQRTQQEDSAVYLCAGSHRSKGSNEQFFGPGTRLTVL.

This clonotype was seen only a few times. The rearrangement uses TRBV29-1 and TRBJ2-7; 10 bases are shared with TRBD1. CDR1 is SQVTM and CDR2 is ANQGSEA in the germline V gene. The V gene end was trimmed by 6 bases and the J gene end by 4 bases; junction bases not matched to a gene: 12. The length of the CDR3 is 15 residues. The CDR3 nucleotides are TGCAGCGTCGTCGAGACCGGGACAGGGGAATACGAGCAGTACTTC. Translating gives CSVVETGTGEYEQYF.

CDR3 in amino acids: CASSVKDRTDTQYF. The CDR3 DNA sequence: TGCGCCAGCAGTGTCAAGGATCGGACAGATACGCAGTATTTT. The V call is TRBV10-2, the J call TRBJ2-3, with no clear D. Per germline, CDR1 WSHSY and CDR2 SAAADI. This CDR3 is built from 14 residues. Trimming took 4 bases from V and 3 from J, leaving 11 bases between them.

This chain uses TRBV7-2 with TRBJ2-1; 9 nucleotides match TRBD2. Germline V gene data show CDR1 as SGHTA and CDR2 as FQGNSA. V dropped 0 bases and J dropped 3; count of bases not matched to a gene: 6. CDR3 length: 17 residues. For the CDR3, the DNA is TGTGCCAGCAGCTTAGCCGCTAGCGGGATTTTCTACAATGAGCAGTTCTTC. Amino acid sequence: CASSLAASGIFYNEQFF.

The chain uses TRBV15 and TRBJ2-1, with 8 bases identical to TRBD2. Trimming at V came to 5 bases and at J to 9 bases, leaving 6 bases not matched to a gene. Germline V gene lookup returns CDR1 LNHNV and CDR2 YYDKDF (reference sequence). CDR3 length equals 13 residues. CDR3 protein: CATSETSAVEQFF. DNA for the CDR3: TGTGCCACCAGCGAGACTAGCGCCGTTGAGCAGTTCTTC.

This clonotype was detected only a few times. This chain joins TRBV2 and TRBJ2-7; D may match TRBD1 or TRBD2 (5 bases each). Trimming took 7 bases from V and 0 from J, leaving 7 bases between them. Germline V gives CDR1 SNHLY, CDR2 FYNNEI. This CDR3 has 12 amino acids. CDR3 sequence (DNA): TGTGCCAGCATGGGGGTCTCCTACGAGCAGTACTTC. Translating it yields CASMGVSYEQYF.

There are a few counts of this clonotype. This could be a read error, since a much larger clone is one nucleotide away. The chain uses TRBV20-1 and TRBJ2-1; D is undetermined. The J call may be faulty, since TRBJ2-7 better matches the DNA end. CDR1 is DFQATT and CDR2 is SNEGSKA in the germline V gene (reference sequence). The CDR3 totals 11 residues. The CDR3 nucleotides are TGCAGTGCAGGACCCACGAATGAGCAGTACTTC. Protein product: CSAGPTNEQYF.

The rearrangement links TRBV5-5 to TRBJ2-3, with TRBD1 as a possible D gene (6 bases). The CDR3 is made up of 16 amino acids. CDR1 is SGHKS and CDR2 is YYEKEE in the germline V gene (reference sequence). V lost 3 bases and J 4 bases, leaving 18 bases between the germline ends. CDR3 coding DNA: TGTGCCAGCAGCTACCTAAGACAGGCTAATTCAGATACGCAGTATTTT. It yields the protein CASSYLRQANSDTQYF.

This clonotype was seen once. The CDR3 DNA sequence: TGTGCCAGTAGTATGGCCAGGGGGCCCTACGAGCAGTACTTC. It encodes CASSMARGPYEQYF. The chain carries TRBV19 and TRBJ2-5, with 8 bases aligning to TRBD1. The J call may not be correct, given that the DNA end is closer to TRBJ2-7. The CDR3 is 14 residues long. CDR1 and CDR2 (germline): LNHDA, SQIVND (reference sequence).

This clonotype has only a few counts. The chain carries TRBV4-3 and TRBJ2-1, with a possible D match to TRBD2 (6 bases). Germline CDR1 is LGHNA and CDR2 is YSLEER. The CDR3 loop spans 15 amino acids. Trimming took off 0 bases at V and 9 bases at J, with 15 bases between the two ends. The CDR3 nucleotides are TGCGCCAGCAGCCAAGATCAACTAGCTGGTAGTGAGCAGTTCTTC. It yields the protein CASSQDQLAGSEQFF.

The rearrangement links TRBV9 to TRBJ2-5; TRBD1 might be the D (7 bases). The J call may be incorrect, as the DNA end agrees better with TRBJ2-7. Germline CDR1 is SGDLS and CDR2 is YYNGEE. The CDR3 sequence is 16 residues long. Here the CDR3 reads CASSVGPGRDSHEQYF. The CDR3 DNA sequence: TGTGCCAGCAGCGTAGGCCCAGGGCGGGACAGCCACGAGCAGTACTTC.